The source of this T cell receptor (beta chain) is a study of T cell responses to AZD1222 COVID-19 vaccine. Study findings and constraints: Across spike, vaccine-associated CD4 TCRs were found, dominant at 160-218 and 743-854. No repertoire was sampled before or during the peak T cell response, only after it.

TCRdb's table, derived via immunoSEQ multiplex PCR, lists solely in-frame clones and lacks some. The sample lists 120,000 to 150,000 clones, about 90% occurring once. With regard to this clone: No antigen is known for it.

The CDR3 length is 14 residues. Germline-derived CDR1 and CDR2 are SGDLS and YYNGEE. V was trimmed by 2 bases and J by 1 base, leaving 9 bases between them. This specimen consisted of peripheral blood, obtained 28 days after the second AZD1222 dose. V usage is TRBV9 and J usage is TRBJ1-2, with D unresolved. This TCR was recovered from an adult who received the AZD1222 COVID-19 vaccine. CDR3 in amino acids: CASSVQSSNYGYTF. The CDR3 DNA reads as TGTGCCAGCAGCGTGCAATCCAGTAACTATGGCTACACCTTC.